The 18 T cell receptor beta chains presented below share a single source sample, sequenced in a study of PD-1 blockade in classical Hodgkin lymphoma. The data were produced by immunoSEQ multiplex PCR, yet TCRdb's version contains in-frame clones alone and is incomplete. Found here are fewer than 30,000 clones, roughly 80% of them singletons; the top ten hold 8% to 8.5%. All patients relapsed after autologous stem cell transplantation, and brentuximab vedotin exposure varied. The sequences come from peripheral blood mononuclear cells (PBMCs), collected before the second cycle of nivolumab. These receptors were collected from a human donor with classical Hodgkin lymphoma.

This clone was seen only once. The chain employs TRBV10-1 and TRBJ1-6, with TRBD1 matching over 9 bases. The CDR3 length is 16 residues. With 0 bases clipped from V and 8 bases from J, the junction kept 5 bases outside the gene matches. The V gene's germline CDR1 is WNHNN and CDR2 SYGVQD (reference sequence). The CDR3 DNA follows: TGCGCCAGCAGTGAGTCACAGGGGGCAGGGGATTCACCCCTCCACTTT. Translation gives CASSESQGAGDSPLHF.

This clone is classed as large (0.1 to 1%). Other nucleotide sequences in the sample specify the same CDR3. CDR3 in DNA: TGCGCCAGCAGCCAGCAGAGGACAGGCACCTACGAGCAGTACTTC. Amino acids: CASSQQRTGTYEQYF. The J gene is TRBJ2-7, the V gene TRBV4-3; 7 bases are shared with TRBD1. CDR3 length: 15 amino acids. The junction had 7 bases not matched to a gene; V was cut back by 3 bases and J by 2 bases. Germline V CDR1 and CDR2: LGHNA, YSLEER.

The chain couples TRBV21-1 to TRBJ1-1; the table calls TRBD1, which could not be checked here. TRBV21-1 is a pseudogene locus. The CDR3 sequence is 13 residues long. Here the CDR3 reads CASRNKWNTEAFF. CDR3 nucleotide sequence: TGTGCCAGCAGGAACAAGTGGAACACTGAAGCTTTCTTT.

This clone came up a few times. CDR3 amino acids: CASSLPDGASGANVLTF. For the CDR3, the DNA is TGTGCCAGCAGCTTGCCGGACGGAGCGTCTGGGGCCAACGTCCTGACTTTC. The chain couples TRBV5-6 to TRBJ2-6; D unclear. This CDR3 spans 17 amino acids. V was trimmed by 1 base and J by 1 base, leaving 12 bases between them. Germline V gene sequence: CDR1 SGHDT, CDR2 YYEEEE. The full variable domain, with the rest looked up from reference TRBV5-6 and TRBJ2-6, is DAGVTQSPTHLIKTRGQQVTLRCSPKSGHDTVSWYQQALGQGPQFIFQYYEEEERQRGNFPDRFSGHQFPNYSSELNVNALLLGDSALYLCASSLPDGASGANVLTFGAGSRLTVL.

The chain has TRBV27 and TRBJ2-3, with D possibly TRBD2 on 7 matching bases. Trimming removed 2 bases at V and 3 bases at J, with 12 bases between. This CDR3 spans 15 amino acids. From germline, CDR1 is MNHEY and CDR2 SMNVEV (reference sequence). The CDR3 sequence is CASSLGGAGTDTQYF. In DNA, the CDR3 is TGTGCCAGCAGTTTAGGGGGGGCTGGGACAGATACGCAGTATTTT.

This clone was seen once. The V and J genes are TRBV4-1 and TRBJ2-6; 13 bases are a match to TRBD2. J lost 1 base, V lost 1 base, and 1 base had no gene match. The CDR3 sequence is 18 residues long. Germline assignment: CDR1 MGHRA and CDR2 YSYEKL. The CDR3 coding sequence is TGCGCCAGCAGCCAAGGACTAGCGGGGGGATCTGGGGCCAACGTCCTGACTTTC. Its translation: CASSQGLAGGSGANVLTF.

The gene calls are TRBV14 and TRBJ1-2, with D perhaps TRBD1 (5 bases). Germline assignment: CDR1 SGHDN and CDR2 FVKESK. Trimming removed 4 bases from V and 4 bases from J, with 10 bases in between. The length of the CDR3 is 13 residues. The CDR3 DNA is TGTGCCAGCAGCCCCGGGACCTTCTATGGCTACACCTTC. It translates to CASSPGTFYGYTF.

The genes are TRBV7-8 and TRBJ1-5; D gene ambiguous. Per the germline V gene, CDR1 is SGHVS and CDR2 is FQNEAQ. This CDR3 contains 14 residues. The V and J ends lost 1 base and 7 bases respectively, with 11 bases between them. The CDR3 here is CASSLGTGVQPQHF. The CDR3 coding sequence is TGTGCCAGCAGCTTAGGGACCGGCGTCCAGCCCCAGCATTTT.

This rearrangement joins TRBV11-3 to TRBJ1-1, with unresolved D. In germline, CDR1 is SGHNT, CDR2 YENEEA. The length of the CDR3 is 15 residues. Trimming stripped 4 bases from V and 1 base from J, with 13 bases between. The CDR3 DNA follows: TGTGCCAGCAGCTCTGGCCGGGCGGGGAACACTGAAGCTTTCTTT. Its translation is CASSSGRAGNTEAFF.

The chain uses TRBV18 and TRBJ1-6; tentative D call: TRBD1 (5 bases). The CDR3 covers 15 residues. V shed 6 bases and J shed 5 bases, with 14 bases lying between them. Germline V gives CDR1 KGHSH, CDR2 LQKENI. The CDR3 sequence: CASSPFGTHNSPLHF. CDR3 nucleotides: TGTGCCAGCTCTCCTTTTGGGACTCATAATTCACCCCTCCACTTT.

The chain carries TRBV19 and TRBJ1-5; D remains unclear. The CDR3 runs to 13 residues. The V end was cut by 5 bases, the J end by 5 bases, with 10 bases between. From germline, CDR1 is LNHDA and CDR2 SQIVND (reference sequence). The CDR3 reads CASSDRAYQPQHF. In nucleotides, the CDR3 is TGTGCCAGTAGTGACCGAGCGTATCAGCCCCAGCATTTT.

The genes are TRBV18 and TRBJ2-6; TRBD2 agrees at 12 bases. Germline V gene data show CDR1 as KGHSH and CDR2 as LQKENI. This CDR3 is 18 amino acids long. V gave up 1 base and J gave up 0 bases; unmatched junction bases: 1. CDR3 region: CASSPRTSGVSGANVLTF. The CDR3 nucleotides are TGTGCCAGCTCACCACGGACTAGCGGGGTCTCTGGGGCCAACGTCCTGACTTTC.

This chain joins TRBV7-2 and TRBJ2-7; TRBD2 agrees at 9 bases. The CDR3 runs 14 residues. With V trimmed by 3 bases and J by 3 bases, 3 bases remained unmatched. Per the germline V gene, CDR1 is SGHTA and CDR2 is FQGNSA. The CDR3 spells CASSFRGGDYEQYF. The CDR3 bases are TGTGCCAGCAGCTTTCGCGGGGGGGACTACGAGCAGTACTTC.

The rearrangement links TRBV21-1 to TRBJ2-3; the table assigns TRBD1, which was not confirmed against the DNA. TRBV21-1 represents a pseudogene. This CDR3 spans 17 amino acids. The CDR3 spells CASSTTEEPQAQGTQYF. CDR3 nucleotide sequence: TGTGCCAGCAGCACTACGGAGGAACCCCAGGCACAGGGTACGCAGTATTTT.

The chain is built from TRBV7-2 and TRBJ2-5; D possibly corresponds to TRBD1 (5 bases). Germline V gene data show CDR1 as SGHTA and CDR2 as FQGNSA. The CDR3 covers 14 residues. Between the trimmed V and J ends, which lost 5 bases and 5 bases, there was a span of 15 bases. The CDR3 loop reads CASSLGGAGETQYF. CDR3 DNA: TGTGCCAGCAGCCTAGGTGGGGCCGGTGAGACCCAGTACTTC.

CDR3 sequence reads: CASSSTGGYEKLFF. As DNA, the CDR3 is TGTGCCAGCAGTTCTACAGGGGGGTATGAAAAACTGTTTTTT. This chain joins TRBV7-2 and TRBJ1-4; TRBD1 aligns across 8 bases. Germline CDR1 SGHTA, CDR2 FQGNSA. The CDR3 extends over 14 amino acids. Trimming removed 6 bases from V and 6 bases from J; junction bases left unmatched: 6.

The J gene is TRBJ1-1, the V gene TRBV19; possible D gene TRBD1, 6 bases. Trimming shortened V by 4 bases and J by 0 bases, and 18 bases separated the two germline ends. This CDR3 has 17 residues. Germline V gives CDR1 LNHDA, CDR2 SQIVND (reference sequence). The CDR3 DNA follows: TGTGCCAGTAGTAGGTTGGCAGGGGCCCTCATGAACACTGAAGCTTTCTTT. Translation gives CASSRLAGALMNTEAFF.

V usage is TRBV28 and J usage is TRBJ2-1; the D gene is possibly TRBD2 (6 bases). The CDR3 length is 18 residues. The V gene's germline CDR1 is MDHEN and CDR2 SYDVKM. The V end was cut by 3 bases, the J end by 3 bases, with 21 bases between. This CDR3 is CASSLGGSWLPVYNEQFF. As DNA, the CDR3 is TGTGCCAGCAGTTTGGGGGGATCTTGGCTCCCTGTCTACAATGAGCAGTTCTTC.